This TCR beta chain was found in a study of T cell responses to AZD1222 COVID-19 vaccine. Study-level results: Clonal diversity was possibly underestimated, and white British individuals and females predominated among donors.

Trimming stripped 8 bases from V and 0 bases from J, with 8 bases between. In germline, CDR1 is MNHEY, CDR2 SVGAGI. The CDR3 extends over 13 amino acids. Here immunoSEQ multiplex PCR was the method, and the copy in TCRdb shows in-frame clones only, minus some. Of over 100,000 clones listed, approximately 90% are singletons. Comment on this clone: Its specificity is unknown.

The sequence was collected from an adult in good health. The material sequenced was peripheral blood, taken on day 0 of AZD1222 vaccination. The chain is built from TRBV6-5 and TRBJ1-5; D not resolved. The CDR3 is CASWLGSNQPQHF. The CDR3 DNA sequence: TGTGCCAGCTGGTTGGGTAGCAATCAGCCCCAGCATTTT.